The clone carrying this T cell receptor beta chain was detected only a few times. Its matching antigen is unknown. TCRdb independently ran MiXCR on the 5' RACE reads; one entry per CDR3 protein. Here the sample spans some 70,000 distinct CDR3 sequences, more than 6.5% being singletons. The data derive from a study of T cells after yellow fever vaccination. General study points: Abundant clonotypes (contaminants from the bulk population) could be present in FACS-sorted repertoires. Post-booster repertoires again held most primary-vaccination clones (about 96% CD4, 88% CD8).

The specimen was CD8+ T cells sorted from PBMCs, collected around 45 days after the first yellow fever vaccination. This clonotype originated in a man aged 18-30 years who received the YFV17D yellow fever vaccine.

CDR3 sequence: CASMVLTPNEKLFF. In nucleotides, the CDR3 is TGTGCCAGCATGGTATTAACCCCGAATGAAAAACTGTTTTTT. The chain couples TRBV6-4 to TRBJ1-4, with D hard to call. Deletions cut 7 bases from V and 5 bases from J, with 14 bases between. This CDR3 is 14 amino acids long. Per the germline V gene, CDR1 is MRHNA and CDR2 is SNTAGT.